This section outlines one T cell receptor beta chain sequence together with its context. It lacks a known antigen. Base qualities were left out, and no much larger clone turns up one base away. These data belong to a study of blood T cells in healthy people across ages (dated by TCRdb to between 2015 and 2016). Describing the broader study: Template switching captured roughly one uniquely barcoded TCR beta cDNA molecule per two T cells in model experiments. The study measured age-related changes in TCR beta repertoire diversity using deep sequencing normalized with unique cDNA molecular identifiers. Four age groups were formed from the donors: young (average roughly 16 years), middle-aged (approximately 40), aged (around 68) and long-lived (around 80). For two donors (one aged 18 to 29 and one aged 80 or older), the study analyzed two additional independent replicas of 1 million unique cDNA reads from the same blood draw. To avoid experimental bias, donors of different ages were randomly spread across the sequencing lanes.

The CDR3, from cysteine to phenylalanine, totals 19 residues. Solely the CDR3 DNA is kept, with 57 bases framed from the first base. As encoded in the germline V gene (reference sequence), CDR1 is SEHNR while CDR2 is FQNEAQ. V is trimmed back by 4 bases and J by 8 bases, and the junction contains 14 bases that no gene match accounts for. The roughly 38 donors, aged about 6 to 95 years, were systemically healthy Caucasian individuals from Russia. Each donor gave approximately 9.3 milliliters of peripheral blood, collected into EDTA-treated Vacutainer tubes. Ficoll-Paque density-gradient centrifugation was used to isolate PBMCs, with at least 7 million per sample. Trizol reagent was used to extract total RNA from PBMCs, with at least 6 micrograms per sample. Naive CD45RAhigh/CD27high T cell percentages were measured by flow cytometry on a PBMC aliquot from every donor. Overall study outcomes, separate from this receptor: The CMV infection status of donors was not known, potentially confounding age-related changes in expanded clonotypes. Conclusive comparison of naive and antigen-experienced compartments was prevented by the profiling of bulk unsorted PBMCs. Total diversity estimates from one million sequenced T cells were considered lower bounds and underestimates. Compared with the aged group, the long-lived group had more naive CD4+ T cells, fewer expanded clones and increased TCR diversity, suggesting age selection. As age increased, observed TCR beta diversity per million T cells dropped in a roughly linear way, and a significant reduction was already evident by age 40. Observed TCR beta diversity correlated strongly with the percentage of naive T cells measured by flow cytometry.

Receptors were amplified or captured by 5' RACE. The listed sequencing device is Illumina HiSeq 2500. The second PCR ran for about 7 to 11 cycles and used a J-beta primer mix along with a sample-barcoded 5' primer. A unique molecular identifier was introduced onto each TCR beta cDNA molecule by a template-switch 5' adaptor carrying 12 random nucleotides. Each sample yielded at least 3 million CDR3-containing paired-end reads. All of the RNA was converted into first-strand cDNA using the Mint cDNA synthesis kit, with a TRBC-specific oligonucleotide serving as the primer. After uracil-DNA glycosylase treatment, a first 18-cycle PCR used universal primers M1SS and BC2_uni_R on all cDNA. Processing in the source paper ran as follows. For normalization, 1 million high-quality reads were randomly selected from each sample, with every read carrying a distinct molecular identifier. Instead of being binned into consensus sequences, reads with shared molecular identifiers were discarded. MiTCR, run with a Q25 quality threshold and the strictest error-elimination algorithm, handled CDR3 identification, clonotype clustering and error correction. A nonparametric unseen species model using Euler transformation provided a lower-bound estimate of total TCR beta diversity. TCRdb passed the public sequencing reads through fastp at Q25 and MiXCR, retaining productive beta sequences. Identical CDR3 protein sequences are pooled into one entry, listed with their most common genes and DNA. These V and J calls are TCRdb output, not the study's own analysis. The sample table lists roughly 700,000 distinct CDR3 sequences, around half of them with a count of one. The biggest ten clones account for roughly 31% of the sample.

Sample: blood. The TCR originated in a woman in her sixties in good health. The rearranged chain carries TRBV7-9 and TRBJ2-1, with 16 bases in between that match TRBD2. The CDR3 corresponds to CASSSSGTSGRAGLYEQFF. The DNA reads as follows: TGTGCCAGCAGCTCGTCGGGGACTAGCGGGAGGGCCGGTCTATATGAGCAGTTCTTC.